The present TCR beta chain was sequenced within a study of shared clonotypes between healthy human individuals. Study as a whole: Ranging from 18 to 49 in age, donors were a couple of women and three men. Donors had three CD4 naive, three CD4 memory, two CD8 naive and one CD8 memory plate apiece. Study conclusions and caveats: Clonotype sharing among donors was expected to depend on sequencing depth.

This clone has only a few counts. The target antigen is unknown. This CDR3 has 13 residues. Trimming cost V 4 bases and J 4 bases, with 10 bases left between them. Germline V CDR1 and CDR2: SEHNR, FQNEAQ (reference sequence). The protocol was immunoSEQ multiplex PCR, while the TCRdb copy is restricted to in-frame clones and leaves out a portion. The profile covers 300,000 to 400,000 clones, with roughly 70% appearing a single time and 9% to 12% taken by the ten largest. Material: memory CD4+ T cells sorted from blood. Subset meaning: CD45RA-negative fraction. The sequence came from a man aged 25-45 years in good health. This chain uses TRBV7-9 with TRBJ2-5; D is ambiguous. This CDR3 is CASSSKGPETQYF. The CDR3 coding sequence is TGTGCCAGCAGCTCCAAAGGCCCAGAGACCCAGTACTTC.